These 29 T cell receptor beta chains were all obtained from the same sample, sequenced in a study of blood T cell repertoires in COVID-19 (dated by TCRdb to the early 2020s). Library preparation employed the immunoSEQ multiplex PCR assay. In TCRdb, the immuneACCESS table is reduced to in-frame sequences with V and J assigned. These tables do not hold every clone; where another copy was compared, an unresolved V gene accounts for under half, and the others remain unexplained. For this sample there are 70,000 or so clones; 80% to 90% appear just once. The ten most abundant clones make up around 0.6% of the sample. Sequenced: peripheral blood. These receptors all come from a man aged 55 to 69 with acute or convalescent COVID-19.

The chain couples TRBV6-1 to TRBJ1-6; 10 bases agree with TRBD1. Losses at the gene ends were 5 bases for V and 8 bases for J; bases not matched to a gene: 3. CDR3 length: 14 amino acids. Germline assignment: CDR1 MNHNS and CDR2 SASEGT. The CDR3 is CASSRQGAYSPLHF. CDR3 DNA: TGTGCCAGCAGTAGACAGGGGGCGTATTCACCCCTCCACTTT.

The genes are TRBV24-1 and TRBJ2-1; 7 positions agree with TRBD1. The germline CDR1 and CDR2 sequences are KGHDR and SFDVKD. The CDR3 runs 17 residues. The trim removed 4 bases at V and 0 bases at J, leaving 8 bases unmatched. The CDR3 nucleotides read TGTGCCACCAGTGAGTCGGGACAGACCAGCTCCTACAATGAGCAGTTCTTC. Translation: CATSESGQTSSYNEQFF.

This rearrangement joins TRBV15 to TRBJ2-5, with D perhaps matching TRBD2 (6 bases). Trimming left V 0 bases short and J 4 bases short, with 12 bases between. The CDR3 totals 15 residues. Germline V lookup: CDR1 LNHNV, CDR2 YYDKDF (reference sequence). CDR3 in DNA: TGTGCCACCAGCAGAGATCCGGGAGCGATAGAGACCCAGTACTTC. It translates to CATSRDPGAIETQYF.

V usage is TRBV6-5 and J usage is TRBJ2-4; D unresolved. CDR1 is MNHEY, CDR2 SVGAGI, per germline. Trimming cost V 3 bases and J 9 bases, with 21 bases left between them. This CDR3 contains 16 residues. DNA of the CDR3: TGTGCCAGCAGTTATTCGGTGCTAGGCCAGTCGGCCATTCAGTACTTC. This gives the protein CASSYSVLGQSAIQYF.

The rearrangement joins TRBV7-2 to TRBJ2-7; TRBD2 matches 13 bases. The V gene end was trimmed by 1 base and the J gene end by 4 bases; junction bases not matched to a gene: 7. In germline, CDR1 is SGHTA, CDR2 FQGNSA. The CDR3 consists of 17 residues. The CDR3, as DNA: TGTGCCAGCAGCTTAGAGGAAGGGACTAGCGGGAAGTACGAGCAGTACTTC. It translates to CASSLEEGTSGKYEQYF.

The chain is built from TRBV7-3 and TRBJ2-3, with 8 positions matching TRBD2. The ends lost 4 bases at V and 5 bases at J; junction bases unmatched: 14. CDR1 and CDR2 from the germline V gene are SGHTA and FQGTGA. The CDR3 spans 17 residues. The CDR3, as DNA: TGTGCCAGCAGCTCCCTTAGCGGGGCCGGGCAGGGAGATACGCAGTATTTT. It codes for CASSSLSGAGQGDTQYF.

The chain has TRBV2 and TRBJ1-6, with a possible D match to TRBD1 (6 bases). CDR3 length equals 18 residues. Germline CDR1 reads SNHLY; CDR2 reads FYNNEI. Trimming removed 4 bases at V and 7 bases at J, with 23 bases between. The CDR3 coding sequence is TGTGCCAGCAGTGCGCCCAGAGGGGGGGGCAGCCGAAATTCACCCCTCCACTTT. Residues: CASSAPRGGGSRNSPLHF.

The V and J genes are TRBV7-6 and TRBJ2-5, with D possibly being TRBD2 (5 bases). V lost 4 bases, J lost 2 bases, and 8 bases lay in between. CDR3 length: 13 residues. Germline lookup yields CDR1 SGHVS and CDR2 FNYEAQ. The CDR3 DNA is TGTGCCAGCAGCTACAGCGGACAAGAGACCCAGTACTTC. This codes for CASSYSGQETQYF.

The count of this clone is one. The chain is built from TRBV11-2 and TRBJ1-4; D perhaps matches TRBD1 (6 bases). The CDR3 contains 14 residues. Trimming cost V 4 bases and J 6 bases, with 12 bases left between them. The germline gives CDR1 SGHAT, CDR2 FQNNGV. The CDR3 loop reads CASSSQGQYEKLFF. CDR3 nucleotide sequence: TGTGCCAGCAGCTCACAGGGCCAATATGAAAAACTGTTTTTT.

J is TRBJ2-6 and V is TRBV6-6, with 7 bases fitting TRBD1. The CDR3 length is 15 residues. Germline V gives CDR1 MNHNY, CDR2 SVGAGI (reference sequence). V lost 6 bases and J lost 0; bases outside the gene matches: 2. CDR3 amino acids: CASRDRDSGANVLTF. In DNA, the CDR3 is TGTGCCAGCAGAGACAGGGACTCTGGGGCCAACGTCCTGACTTTC.

The chain couples TRBV20-1 to TRBJ2-1; weak D call: TRBD2 (6 bases). Trimming removed 3 bases at V and 4 bases at J, with 13 bases between. Germline-derived CDR1 and CDR2 are DFQATT and SNEGSKA (reference sequence). This CDR3 has 14 residues. The CDR3 reads CSASRDWIYNEQFF. The CDR3 region has the DNA TGCAGTGCTAGTCGGGACTGGATATACAATGAGCAGTTCTTC.

About this clone itself: Other DNA sequences in the same sample also yield this CDR3. This chain links TRBV5-1 with TRBJ1-4, with TRBD1 as a possible D gene (6 bases). Trimming stripped 0 bases from V and 3 bases from J, with 12 bases between. The CDR3 length is 16 residues. CDR1 and CDR2 (germline): SGHRS, YFSETQ. CDR3 in DNA: TGCGCCAGCAGCTTGGACAGGGCCTCGCCTAATGAAAAACTGTTTTTT. It translates to CASSLDRASPNEKLFF.

This clone was observed once. The chain couples TRBV7-9 to TRBJ2-2; 8 nucleotides match TRBD2. From germline, CDR1 is SEHNR and CDR2 FQNEAQ (reference sequence). The V and J ends lost 2 bases and 6 bases, in that order; junction bases with no gene match: 5. The CDR3 loop spans 15 amino acids. The DNA of the CDR3 is TGTGCCAGCAGCTTAACGGGGGGGGCGGCCGGGGAGCTGTTTTTT. This codes for CASSLTGGAAGELFF. Supplemented by reference TRBV7-9 and TRBJ2-2, the full variable domain reads DTGVSQNPRHKITKRGQNVTFRCDPISEHNRLYWYRQTLGQGPEFLTYFQNEAQLEKSRLLSDRFSAERPKGSFSTLEIQRTEQGDSAMYLCASSLTGGAAGELFFGEGSRLTVL.

This clone was seen more than once but under ten times. The chain joins TRBV11-3 to TRBJ2-1, with 9 bases identical to TRBD2. The length of the CDR3 is 16 residues. From germline, CDR1 is SGHNT and CDR2 YENEEA. The ends lost 0 bases at V and 5 bases at J; junction bases unmatched: 5. CDR3 in amino acids: CASSLEPSGVNNEQFF. The CDR3, as DNA: TGTGCCAGCAGCTTAGAGCCTAGCGGGGTTAACAATGAGCAGTTCTTC.

This chain joins TRBV10-1 and TRBJ2-1; 7 nucleotides align to TRBD2. Germline CDR1 reads WNHNN; CDR2 reads SYGVQD (reference sequence). The CDR3 spans 14 residues. With V trimmed by 4 bases and J by 9 bases, 9 bases remained unmatched. The CDR3 DNA sequence: TGCGCCAGCAGTGCCCTGGGAGGGAAGGGTGAGCAGTTCTTC. Protein sequence: CASSALGGKGEQFF.

The V and J genes are TRBV4-1 and TRBJ2-5, with no clear D. Trimming removed 9 bases at V and 2 bases at J, with 13 bases between. CDR3 length equals 13 residues. From germline, CDR1 is MGHRA and CDR2 YSYEKL. CDR3 nucleotides: TGCGCCAGTTCTTCTAGGTTTCAAGAGACCCAGTACTTC. Translating it yields CASSSRFQETQYF.

The chain is built from TRBV6-6 and TRBJ2-3; perhaps TRBD1 as D (6 bases). Germline CDR1 MNHNY, CDR2 SVGAGI (reference sequence). With 7 bases removed from V and 1 base from J, the gap between germline ends came to 9 bases. There are 13 residues in the CDR3. CDR3 coding DNA: TGTGCCAGCAAAAAGGGGGGCACAGATACGCAGTATTTT. The encoded protein is CASKKGGTDTQYF.

The count of this clone is one. The chain combines TRBV5-4 with TRBJ2-6; 11 bases match TRBD1. This CDR3 is built from 17 residues. J was trimmed by 1 base and V by 2 bases; bases with no gene match: 2. Germline CDR1 SGHNT, CDR2 YYREEE (reference sequence). The CDR3 loop reads CASSFGTGGSGANVLTF. In DNA, the CDR3 is TGTGCCAGCAGCTTCGGGACAGGGGGTTCTGGGGCCAACGTCCTGACTTTC. The full variable domain, in which reference TRBV5-4 and TRBJ2-6 provide the parts outside the CDR3, is ETGVTQSPTHLIKTRGQQVTLRCSSQSGHNTVSWYQQALGQGPQFIFQYYREEENGRGNFPPRFSGLQFPNYSSELNVNALELDDSALYLCASSFGTGGSGANVLTFGAGSRLTVL.

This chain links TRBV5-1 with TRBJ1-4; D gene ambiguous. The CDR3 runs 15 residues. V lost 0 bases, J lost 4 bases, and 10 bases lay in between. The germline V gene encodes CDR1 SGHRS and CDR2 YFSETQ. The CDR3 bases are TGCGCCAGCAGCTTGGGGGAGGGAAGTAATGAAAAACTGTTTTTT. Protein product: CASSLGEGSNEKLFF.

V gene TRBV10-2 combines with J gene TRBJ1-1, with 7 positions matching TRBD1. Germline-derived CDR1 and CDR2 are WSHSY and SAAADI. The J segment lost 0 bases and the V segment lost 6 bases, leaving 7 bases of the junction unmatched. The CDR3 has 15 amino acids. The CDR3: CASRATGQLNTEAFF. In DNA, the CDR3 is TGCGCCAGCAGAGCCACGGGACAGCTGAACACTGAAGCTTTCTTT.

The chain uses TRBV19 and TRBJ1-1, with unresolved D. In germline, CDR1 is LNHDA, CDR2 SQIVND (reference sequence). The V end was cut by 3 bases, the J end by 0 bases, with 11 bases between. CDR3 length: 15 amino acids. CDR3 protein: CASSIPGGMNTEAFF. In DNA, the CDR3 is TGTGCCAGTAGTATCCCGGGTGGTATGAACACTGAAGCTTTCTTT.

J is TRBJ2-2 and V is TRBV21-1; TRBD2, the D gene given by the table, was not confirmed from the DNA. TRBV21-1 is classified as a pseudogene. There are 19 residues in the CDR3. CDR3 residues: CASSPPSQRNRRWSGELFF. The CDR3 bases are TGTGCCAGCAGCCCCCCCTCACAGCGGAACCGCCGTTGGTCCGGGGAGCTGTTTTTT.

The J gene is TRBJ2-7, the V gene TRBV5-1, with a possible D match to TRBD2 (5 bases). The V end lost 8 bases, the J end lost 5 bases, and 17 bases lay between the germline ends. Germline V gives CDR1 SGHRS, CDR2 YFSETQ. This CDR3 has 13 residues. CDR3 nucleotides: TGCGCCAGACAACTAGTTGCGAAGGACGAGCAGTACTTC. The encoded protein is CARQLVAKDEQYF.

This sequence joins TRBV5-4 and TRBJ1-6; TRBD1 agrees at 8 bases. V lost 3 bases, J lost 7 bases, and 6 bases stayed unmatched. There are 15 residues in the CDR3. The germline V gene encodes CDR1 SGHNT and CDR2 YYREEE (reference sequence). CDR3 amino acids: CASSSLQGGNSPLHF. CDR3 nucleotide sequence: TGTGCCAGCAGCTCCTTACAGGGGGGAAATTCACCCCTCCACTTT.

This clone was observed a single time. This chain's CDR3 is CATSAGGQRNNYGYTF. The CDR3 DNA reads TGTGCCACCAGTGCCGGAGGACAGCGGAATAACTATGGCTACACCTTC. This chain joins TRBV24-1 and TRBJ1-2; D may be TRBD1 (6 bases). This CDR3 is 16 amino acids long. The germline V and J ends were trimmed by 5 bases and 1 base, with 16 bases remaining between them. CDR1 is KGHDR and CDR2 is SFDVKD in the germline V gene.

This rearrangement joins TRBV19 to TRBJ2-4; TRBD1 agrees at 9 bases. The CDR3 is 17 amino acids. V dropped 1 base and J dropped 3; count of bases not matched to a gene: 7. From germline, CDR1 is LNHDA and CDR2 SQIVND (reference sequence). CDR3: CASSIAGQGVVKNIQYF. In DNA form, the CDR3 reads TGTGCCAGTAGTATAGCGGGACAGGGTGTTGTCAAAAACATTCAGTACTTC.

The chain couples TRBV2 to TRBJ1-1; TRBD1 is a possible D gene (6 bases). V was pared by 6 bases and J by 1 base, with 12 bases between. This CDR3 comprises 14 residues. Germline V lookup: CDR1 SNHLY, CDR2 FYNNEI. The CDR3: CASRLGGENTEAFF. The CDR3 region has the DNA TGTGCCAGCAGGCTAGGGGGGGAGAACACTGAAGCTTTCTTT.

This sequence joins TRBV27 and TRBJ2-3; the match to TRBD2 covers 7 bases. CDR1 is MNHEY and CDR2 is SMNVEV in the germline V gene (reference sequence). After removal of 8 bases from V and 4 bases from J, the junction contained 9 bases not matched to a gene. The CDR3 is 14 residues long. CDR3 sequence: CASLTRGGSDTQYF. DNA for the CDR3: TGTGCCAGCCTTACACGCGGGGGTTCAGATACGCAGTATTTT.

This clone has just one count. The CDR3 DNA reads as TGTGCCAGCAGTTTAGCCGGGGTCTCTAATCAGCCCCAGCATTTT. It translates to CASSLAGVSNQPQHF. V gene TRBV27 combines with J gene TRBJ1-5, with D uncertain. In germline, CDR1 is MNHEY, CDR2 SMNVEV (reference sequence). The CDR3 consists of 15 residues. The germline V and J ends were trimmed by 2 bases and 4 bases, with 12 bases remaining between them.